The clone carrying this T cell receptor (beta chain) was seen only a few times. Its target is unknown. The sample belongs to a study of Graves' ophthalmopathy and Graves' hyperthyroidism. Looking at the study overall: The blood sample was drawn at first diagnosis and before any treatment. Findings of the study overall: Sensitivity reached 60% to 71% and specificity around 72% when the model predicted ophthalmopathy progression.

Trimming removed 0 bases from V and 3 bases from J, with 6 bases in between. CDR3 length: 12 residues. Germline V gene data show CDR1 as SQVTM and CDR2 as ANQGSEA. Amplification from RNA transcripts yielded the TCR beta CDR3 regions. An initial RT-PCR round employing HTBI primers preceded a second-round multiplex PCR. TCRdb recomputed calls from the multiplex PCR reads with MiXCR, one row per CDR3 protein. Found here are hundreds of thousands of distinct CDR3 sequences, about 47% of them singletons; the top ten hold about half. The rearrangement uses TRBV29-1 and TRBJ2-7, with a tentative D call TRBD1 (5 bases). The receptor's source is an adult man with Graves' ophthalmopathy. The specimen sequenced was peripheral blood. Here the CDR3 reads CSVEDRDYEQYF. The CDR3 region has the DNA TGCAGCGTTGAAGACAGGGACTACGAGCAGTACTTC.